A single sample gave rise to the 26 T cell receptor beta chains below, sequenced in a study of blood T cell repertoires in COVID-19. Profiling relied on immunoSEQ multiplex PCR, and the TCRdb table lists in-frame clones only, not all of them. This sample yields 15,000 to 19,000 clones, of which around 86% are seen a single time; about half belongs to the top ten. The sample was peripheral blood. The receptors originated from a man between 60 and 75 years old with acute or convalescent COVID-19.

The J gene is TRBJ2-3, the V gene TRBV3-1 (or the pseudogene TRBV3-2), with TRBD2 matching 13 bases. Germline V CDR1 and CDR2: LGHDT, YNNKEL (reference sequence). V shed 5 bases and J 3 bases; nucleotides not matched to a gene: 5. The length of the CDR3 is 16 residues. Here the CDR3 reads CASSRGLAGKTDTQYF. The CDR3 bases are TGTGCCAGCAGCAGGGGACTAGCGGGGAAAACAGATACGCAGTATTTT.

The rearrangement links TRBV27 to TRBJ1-1; maybe TRBD1 (5 bases). Germline CDR1 reads MNHEY; CDR2 reads SMNVEV (reference sequence). The CDR3 is 15 residues long. Trimming took 5 bases from V and 0 from J, leaving 13 bases between them. This CDR3 is CASSPLQVVNTEAFF. CDR3 bases: TGTGCCAGCAGTCCTTTACAGGTCGTGAACACTGAAGCTTTCTTT.

The chain joins TRBV3-1 (or the pseudogene TRBV3-2) to TRBJ1-6; no definite D call. V was trimmed by 2 bases and J by 8 bases, leaving 7 bases between them. Germline V lookup: CDR1 LGHDT, CDR2 YNNKEL (reference sequence). The CDR3 totals 13 residues. The CDR3: CASSQSVDSPLHF. The CDR3 nucleotides are TGTGCCAGCAGCCAATCGGTGGATTCACCCCTCCACTTT.

The chain employs TRBV10-3 and TRBJ2-3; D is unclear. The germline CDR1 and CDR2 sequences are ENHRY and SYGVKD. The CDR3 runs to 15 residues. The V and J ends lost 4 bases and 1 base respectively, with 12 bases between them. CDR3 nucleotides: TGTGCCATCAGTGGGGCGCTTGACGGCACAGATACGCAGTATTTT. This codes for CAISGALDGTDTQYF.

The J gene is TRBJ1-1, the V gene TRBV19; D perhaps matches TRBD1 (5 bases). The CDR3 has 11 residues. Trimming shortened V by 9 bases and J by 7 bases, and 12 bases separated the two germline ends. The germline V gene encodes CDR1 LNHDA and CDR2 SQIVND (reference sequence). The CDR3 DNA reads TGTGCCAGCATTGGGGCAGATGAAGCTTTCTTT. Protein: CASIGADEAFF.

This chain joins TRBV27 and TRBJ1-1; the D gene is possibly TRBD1 (5 bases). Trimming cost V 8 bases and J 5 bases, with 18 bases left between them. The CDR3 length is 14 residues. Germline CDR1 reads MNHEY; CDR2 reads SMNVEV (reference sequence). CDR3 residues: CASALGTGRTEAFF. Written as DNA, the CDR3 is TGTGCCAGCGCCCTCGGCACAGGAAGAACTGAAGCTTTCTTT.

This clone is deemed medium-sized (0.01 to 0.1%). The chain combines TRBV6-2 or TRBV6-3 with TRBJ2-7, with D possibly matching TRBD1 (5 bases). The CDR3 contains 14 residues. V lost 5 bases and J lost 0, with 11 bases in between. Per the germline V gene, CDR1 is MNHEY and CDR2 is SVGEGT. The DNA for the CDR3 is TGTGCCAGCAGTCCGACAGAGAGCTCCTACGAGCAGTACTTC. Translated: CASSPTESSYEQYF.

This clone has a handful of counts. The V call is TRBV19, the J call TRBJ2-2; TRBD1 aligns across 11 bases. With V trimmed by 5 bases and J by 6 bases, 5 bases remained unmatched. There are 15 residues in the CDR3. Germline assignment: CDR1 LNHDA and CDR2 SQIVND (reference sequence). The CDR3 loop reads CASSADRGHAGELFF. The CDR3 coding sequence is TGTGCCAGTAGTGCGGACAGGGGGCATGCCGGGGAGCTGTTTTTT.

V usage is TRBV5-1 and J usage is TRBJ2-7; TRBD2 aligns across 7 bases. The CDR3 is 15 amino acids. Trimming at V came to 4 bases and at J to 6 bases, leaving 13 bases not matched to a gene. Germline CDR1 is SGHRS and CDR2 is YFSETQ. CDR3 sequence: CASSRGGWDSGEQYF. CDR3 in DNA: TGCGCCAGCAGCCGGGGAGGGTGGGACTCAGGCGAGCAGTACTTC.

In DNA form, the CDR3 reads TGTGCCACCAGTGATTTGCAGGGCTACGAGCAGTACTTC. Its translation is CATSDLQGYEQYF. V and J are TRBV24-1 and TRBJ2-7, with D perhaps matching TRBD1 (5 bases). With 0 bases removed from V and 3 bases from J, the gap between germline ends came to 5 bases. The CDR3 extends over 13 amino acids. Germline V gene sequence: CDR1 KGHDR, CDR2 SFDVKD.

The CDR3 nucleotides read TGTGCCAGCAGCTCAAGGACATCCTTGGAGACCCAGTACTTC. Residues: CASSSRTSLETQYF. V gene TRBV11-2 combines with J gene TRBJ2-5, with D tentatively TRBD1 (5 bases). V was clipped by 4 bases and J by 5 bases, with 14 bases between them. This CDR3 is built from 14 residues. Germline lookup yields CDR1 SGHAT and CDR2 FQNNGV.

The rearrangement uses TRBV7-3 and TRBJ2-3; a weak D match, TRBD1 (6 bases). Germline CDR1 is SGHTA and CDR2 is FQGTGA. Trimming took off 5 bases at V and 0 bases at J, with 9 bases between the two ends. The CDR3 is 14 amino acids. The CDR3, as DNA: TGTGCCAGCAGCACAGGGAAGAGCACAGATACGCAGTATTTT. It encodes CASSTGKSTDTQYF.

V gene TRBV24-1 combines with J gene TRBJ1-2; weak D call: TRBD1 (5 bases). The germline gives CDR1 KGHDR, CDR2 SFDVKD. This CDR3 region has 13 residues. V gave up 5 bases and J gave up 3 bases, with 9 bases separating them. CDR3 in amino acids: CATSGGGDYGYTF. In nucleotides, the CDR3 is TGTGCCACCAGTGGGGGAGGGGACTATGGCTACACCTTC.

This sequence joins TRBV2 and TRBJ1-1; 10 bases are shared with TRBD1. The V and J ends lost 7 bases and 1 base, in that order; junction bases with no gene match: 9. CDR1 is SNHLY and CDR2 is FYNNEI in the germline V gene. The CDR3 totals 16 residues. CDR3 protein: CASKRGDRGSNTEAFF. CDR3 DNA sequence: TGTGCCAGCAAAAGGGGGGACAGGGGCTCGAACACTGAAGCTTTCTTT.

The chain combines TRBV7-3 with TRBJ2-7, with TRBD2 identical over 13 bases. CDR1 and CDR2 (germline): SGHTA, FQGTGA. The CDR3 totals 15 residues. The V and J ends lost 2 bases and 5 bases, in that order; junction bases with no gene match: 3. CDR3 residues: CASSLGTSGRDEQYF. CDR3 bases: TGTGCCAGCAGCTTAGGTACTAGCGGGAGGGACGAGCAGTACTTC.

The rearrangement links TRBV30 to TRBJ1-5; D gene uncertain. V shed 2 bases and J shed 4 bases, with 6 bases lying between them. This CDR3 spans 12 amino acids. The germline gives CDR1 GTSNPN, CDR2 SVGIG (reference sequence). CDR3 bases: TGTGCCTGGAGTCCCAATAATCAGCCCCAGCATTTT. Its protein is CAWSPNNQPQHF.

Note on this clone: The same CDR3 also results from other DNA sequences found in this sample. The chain joins TRBV30 to TRBJ2-7, with TRBD1 identical over 8 bases. The ends lost 5 bases at V and 2 bases at J; junction bases unmatched: 5. CDR1 and CDR2 from the germline V gene are GTSNPN and SVGIG (reference sequence). The CDR3 consists of 13 residues. CDR3 sequence: CAWVRDRPYEQYF. The DNA for the CDR3 is TGTGCCTGGGTAAGGGACAGGCCCTACGAGCAGTACTTC.

The genes are TRBV28 and TRBJ2-5, with 13 positions matching TRBD2. This CDR3 comprises 14 residues. Germline V gives CDR1 MDHEN, CDR2 SYDVKM. Trimming at V came to 5 bases and at J to 5 bases, leaving 2 bases not matched to a gene. The CDR3 DNA reads TGTGCCAGCAGTCCGGGACTAGCGGGGGAGACCCAGTACTTC. This sequence encodes CASSPGLAGETQYF. The full variable domain, in which reference TRBV28 and TRBJ2-5 provide the parts outside the CDR3, is DVKVTQSSRYLVKRTGEKVFLECVQDMDHENMFWYRQDPGLGLRLIYFSYDVKMKEKGDIPEGYSVSREKKERFSLILESASTNQTSMYLCASSPGLAGETQYFGPGTRLLVL.

A few counts support this clone. This chain joins TRBV13 and TRBJ1-3; D remains unclear. CDR3 length: 16 amino acids. Between the trimmed V and J ends, which lost 0 bases and 0 bases, there was a span of 9 bases. Germline V gene lookup returns CDR1 PRHDT and CDR2 FYEKMQ (reference sequence). The CDR3 protein is CASSLGRQISGNTIYF. The CDR3 coding sequence is TGTGCCAGCAGCTTAGGTCGACAAATCTCTGGAAACACCATATATTTT.

This clone has only a few counts. This chain joins TRBV7-2 and TRBJ1-5, with TRBD1 identical over 7 bases. With V trimmed by 3 bases and J by 0 bases, 2 bases remained unmatched. The germline V gene has CDR1 SGHTA and CDR2 FQGNSA. This CDR3 is built from 15 residues. The CDR3 region has the DNA TGTGCCAGCAGCTTGGGACAGATTAGCAATCAGCCCCAGCATTTT. It specifies CASSLGQISNQPQHF.

The J gene is TRBJ2-7, the V gene TRBV9; 9 nucleotides agree with TRBD1. The CDR3 runs 18 residues. V dropped 0 bases and J dropped 4; count of bases not matched to a gene: 14. CDR1 is SGDLS, CDR2 YYNGEE, per germline. The DNA for the CDR3 is TGTGCCAGCAGCGTAGGTCAGGGATCCGGGACAGGGTTATACGAGCAGTACTTC. Its protein is CASSVGQGSGTGLYEQYF.

The rearrangement joins TRBV7-8 to TRBJ2-7, with D perhaps matching TRBD1 (5 bases). Germline CDR1 is SGHVS and CDR2 is FQNEAQ. This CDR3 spans 15 amino acids. V lost 1 base and J lost 2, with 12 bases in between. CDR3 nucleotide sequence: TGTGCCAGCAGCTTAGAATGGGGCAGGGCCTACGAGCAGTACTTC. This gives the protein CASSLEWGRAYEQYF.

V is TRBV2 and J is TRBJ1-1, with D unresolved. CDR3 size: 11 residues. Germline V CDR1 and CDR2: SNHLY, FYNNEI. Trimming cost V 7 bases and J 1 base, with 4 bases left between them. The CDR3 DNA reads as TGTGCCAGCAAAGCGAACACTGAAGCTTTCTTT. Its translation is CASKANTEAFF.

The rearrangement joins TRBV9 to TRBJ2-7; D call uncertain. Trimming took 3 bases from V and 0 from J, leaving 13 bases between them. CDR3 size: 15 residues. The germline V gene has CDR1 SGDLS and CDR2 YYNGEE. CDR3 sequence reads: CASSAEMTSSYEQYF. The CDR3 DNA reads as TGTGCCAGCAGCGCTGAGATGACATCCTCCTACGAGCAGTACTTC. Combining the CDR3 with reference TRBV9 and TRBJ2-7 gives the whole variable domain DSGVTQTPKHLITATGQRVTLRCSPRSGDLSVYWYQQSLDQGLQFLIQYYNGEERAKGNILERFSAQQFPDLHSELNLSSLELGDSALYFCASSAEMTSSYEQYFGPGTRLTVT.

The chain has TRBV30 and TRBJ2-7; TRBD1 might be the D (5 bases). Trimming shortened V by 7 bases and J by 7 bases, and 17 bases separated the two germline ends. CDR3 length: 12 amino acids. CDR1 is GTSNPN, CDR2 SVGIG, per germline (reference sequence). CDR3 sequence: CALRQSAGEQYF. Here the CDR3 DNA reads TGTGCCTTACGACAGAGCGCTGGGGAGCAGTACTTC.

V and J are TRBV19 and TRBJ2-2; TRBD2 matches at 12 bases. Germline CDR1 reads LNHDA; CDR2 reads SQIVND (reference sequence). The ends lost 6 bases at V and 8 bases at J; junction bases unmatched: 7. CDR3 length equals 15 residues. The CDR3 nucleotides are TGTGCCAGTAGCCCCGGACTAGCGGGAAGGGGGGAGCTGTTTTTT. As protein: CASSPGLAGRGELFF.